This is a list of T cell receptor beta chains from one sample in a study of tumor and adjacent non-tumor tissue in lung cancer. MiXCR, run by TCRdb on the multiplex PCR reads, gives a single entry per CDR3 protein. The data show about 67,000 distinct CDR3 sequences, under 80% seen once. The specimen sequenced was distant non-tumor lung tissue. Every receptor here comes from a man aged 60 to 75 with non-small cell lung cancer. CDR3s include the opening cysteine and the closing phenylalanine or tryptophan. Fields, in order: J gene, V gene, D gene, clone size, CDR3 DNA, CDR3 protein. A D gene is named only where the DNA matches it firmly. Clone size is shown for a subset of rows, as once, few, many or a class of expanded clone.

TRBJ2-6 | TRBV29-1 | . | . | TGCAGCGCCCGAGAAAAGGCTTGGGCCAACTTCCTGACTTTC | CSAREKAWANFLTF
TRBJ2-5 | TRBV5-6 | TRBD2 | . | TGTGCCAGCAGTCCCCTCCGGGGGGATTCCCTAGAGACCCAGTACTTC | CASSPLRGDSLETQYF
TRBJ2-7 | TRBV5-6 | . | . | TGTACCAGCATCTTATCCGGGGAGTCCTACGAACAGTACTTC | CTSILSGESYEQYF
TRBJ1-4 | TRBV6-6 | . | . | TGTGCCAGCAGTTCCAGGAGGCAGCTTGAAAATCTATTTTTT | CASSSRRQLENLFF
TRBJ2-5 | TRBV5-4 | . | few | TGTGCCAGCAGCTTTGACGGGGAGGAGACCCAGTACTTC | CASSFDGEETQYF
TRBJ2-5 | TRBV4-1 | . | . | TGCGCCAGCAGCAGAGGAGGGGGGCAAAGGGAGACACAGTACTTC | CASSRGGGQRETQYF
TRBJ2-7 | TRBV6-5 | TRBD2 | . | TGTGCCAGCAGTTACTATATACCCAACCTAGCGGGACGACACTACGAGCAGTACTTC | CASSYYIPNLAGRHYEQYF
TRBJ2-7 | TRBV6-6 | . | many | TGTGCCAGCAGTTCCGGGAGCTTCAAGTCCTACGAGCAGTACTTC | CASSSGSFKSYEQYF
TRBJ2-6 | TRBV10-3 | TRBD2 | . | TGTGCCATCAGTGAACATGGGACTAGCGTCAGGGACTCTGAGGCCAACGTCCTGACTTTC | CAISEHGTSVRDSEANVLTF
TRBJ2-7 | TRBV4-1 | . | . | TGCACCAGCAGCCAGGGGGGCGGACTCTCCTACGAGCAGTACTTC | CTSSQGGGLSYEQYF
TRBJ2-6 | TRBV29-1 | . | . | TGCAGCGTTACCGAGACGTGGGGCCATGGGGCCAACGTCCTGACTTTC | CSVTETWGHGANVLTF
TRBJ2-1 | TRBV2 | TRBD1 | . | TGTGCCAGCAGTGAAGCGGGACAGGGTTACAATGAGCAGTTCTTC | CASSEAGQGYNEQFF
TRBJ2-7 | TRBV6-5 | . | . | TGTACCAGCTGTTACGAACGGAACTCCTATGAGCAGTACTTC | CTSCYERNSYEQYF
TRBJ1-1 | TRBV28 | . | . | TGTGCCAGCAGCGAAGGAGGCCGAGAAGCTATCTTT | CASSEGGREAIF
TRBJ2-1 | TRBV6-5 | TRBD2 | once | TGTGCCAACAGTTATGGAAGCGGGGCTCTCAATGAGCAGTTCTTC | CANSYGSGALNEQFF
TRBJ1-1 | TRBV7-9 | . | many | TGTGCCAGCGCAGTCACACGATTGAACACTGAAGCTTTCTTT | CASAVTRLNTEAFF
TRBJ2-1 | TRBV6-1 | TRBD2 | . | TGTGGCAGCAGTGAACCGGGACTAGCGGGAGTTGTGGGATATAATGAGCAGTTCTTC | CGSSEPGLAGVVGYNEQFF
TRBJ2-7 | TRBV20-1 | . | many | TGCAGTGCTAGAACCGGGACACTGAGCTCCTACGAGCAGTACTTC | CSARTGTLSSYEQYF
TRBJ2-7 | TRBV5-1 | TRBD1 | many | TGCGCCAGCAGCTCCGGACAGGGATCCCCCTACGAGCAGTACTTC | CASSSGQGSPYEQYF
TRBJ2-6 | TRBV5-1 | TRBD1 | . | TGCGCCAGCAGCCTGGGACAGGAAGTTGGGGCCAACGTCCTGACTTTC | CASSLGQEVGANVLTF
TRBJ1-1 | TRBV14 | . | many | TGTGCCAGCAGCCAAAGCCTTGGAGTAAGGACTGAAGCTTTCTTT | CASSQSLGVRTEAFF
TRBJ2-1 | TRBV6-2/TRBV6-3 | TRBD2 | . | TGTGCCAGCAGTCACGATATACGCGGGAGTTTCCCCGCTGAGCAGTTCTTC | CASSHDIRGSFPAEQFF
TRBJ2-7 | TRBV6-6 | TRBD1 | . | TGTGCCAGCGCGACCGGGACAGGATGCGAGCAGTACTTC | CASATGTGCEQYF
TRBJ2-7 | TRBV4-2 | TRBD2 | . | TGTACCAGTAGCCAAGCTCGGAGTAGCGGGAGTTACGAGCAGTACTTC | CTSSQARSSGSYEQYF
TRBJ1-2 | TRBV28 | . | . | TGTGCTAGCAGTCCGCTATGGACCAAAAGTGGCTACACCTTC | CASSPLWTKSGYTF
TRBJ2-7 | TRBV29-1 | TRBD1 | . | TGCAGCGTTCCCCGGGGACAGGAGAACGAGCAGCACTTC | CSVPRGQENEQHF
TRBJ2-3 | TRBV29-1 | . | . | TGCAGCGTAGTCGACATGGACAATCGGCCCCAGTATTTT | CSVVDMDNRPQYF
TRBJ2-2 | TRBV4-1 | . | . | TGCACCAGCAGCTCGGGACGGACGAACACCGGGGAGCTGTTTTTT | CTSSSGRTNTGELFF
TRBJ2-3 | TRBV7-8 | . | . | TGTACCAGCAGCTTAGGGACACCTGCATATACGCAGTATTTT | CTSSLGTPAYTQYF
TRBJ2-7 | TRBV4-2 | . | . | TGTGCCAGCAGCTCTTATCACAAGGAGACCTACGAGCAGTACTTC | CASSSYHKETYEQYF
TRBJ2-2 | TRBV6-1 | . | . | TGTGCCAACAGTGGGTTAGACACCACCTCAACCGGGGAGCTGTTTTTT | CANSGLDTTSTGELFF
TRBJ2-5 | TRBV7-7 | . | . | TGTGCTAGCACACCGCAGGGGCCGGGGGAGACCCAGTACTTC | CASTPQGPGETQYF
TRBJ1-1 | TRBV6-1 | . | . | TGTGCCCGCAGTGGGAACAGGGTAGGGAACACTGAAGCTTTCTTT | CARSGNRVGNTEAFF
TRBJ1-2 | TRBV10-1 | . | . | TGCGCCACTCGAACGGGTGGCTACACCTTC | CATRTGGYTF
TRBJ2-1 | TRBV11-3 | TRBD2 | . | TGTGCCAACAGCCTCAATCAACTAGCGGGGTTATGTGAGCAGTTCTTC | CANSLNQLAGLCEQFF
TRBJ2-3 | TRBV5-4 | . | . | TGTGCCAGCAGCGAGAACACAGATACGCAGTATTTT | CASSENTDTQYF
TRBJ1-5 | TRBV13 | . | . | TGTGCCAGCAGCGAGGGACCACGCCATGATCAGCCCCAGCATTTT | CASSEGPRHDQPQHF
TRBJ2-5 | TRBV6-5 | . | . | TGTGCCAGCAGTTCGGGACTCTCAGTGGGCGGAGAGACCCAGTACTTC | CASSSGLSVGGETQYF
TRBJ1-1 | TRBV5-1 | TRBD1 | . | TGCGCCAGCAGCTTGAGCGCCGGGACAGGGGGCCGATTAAACACTGAAGCTTTCTTT | CASSLSAGTGGRLNTEAFF
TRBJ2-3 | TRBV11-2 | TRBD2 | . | TGTGCCAGCAGTATAGATGCGGGGGGCTTTCTTAGCACAGATACGCAGTATTTT | CASSIDAGGFLSTDTQYF